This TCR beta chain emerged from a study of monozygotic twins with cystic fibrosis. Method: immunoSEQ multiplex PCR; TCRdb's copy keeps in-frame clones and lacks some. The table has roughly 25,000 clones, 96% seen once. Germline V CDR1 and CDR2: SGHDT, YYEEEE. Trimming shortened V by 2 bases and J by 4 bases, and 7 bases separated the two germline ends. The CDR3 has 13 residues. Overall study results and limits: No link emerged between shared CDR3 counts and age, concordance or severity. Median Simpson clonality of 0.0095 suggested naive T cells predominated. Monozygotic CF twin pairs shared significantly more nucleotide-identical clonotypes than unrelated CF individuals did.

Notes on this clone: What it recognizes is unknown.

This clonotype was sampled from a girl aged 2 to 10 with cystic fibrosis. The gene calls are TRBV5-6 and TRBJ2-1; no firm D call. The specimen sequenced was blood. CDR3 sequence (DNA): TGTGCCAGCAGCTTATGGGGTTACAATGAGCAGTTCTTC. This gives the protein CASSLWGYNEQFF.